A single sample is the source of the 11 T cell receptor beta chains below, sequenced in a study of CD8+ T cells in alopecia areata (dated by TCRdb to 2017 to 2018). What the time point label conveys for this sample: about 25 weeks on oral tofacitinib. The intended sense of this specimen's treatment or condition label: oral pan-JAK inhibitor, 5-10 mg twice daily. Libraries were constructed by the immunoSEQ multiplex PCR assay. RNA was extracted from all samples and reverse transcribed into cDNA, which served as template for TCR sequencing. The source is immuneACCESS, and TCRdb retained only in-frame sequences with V and J called. Part of the clones is not carried over; for the studies checked, unresolved V genes explain less than half of this, and the remainder is unexplained. The sample records around 200,000 clones, about three fifths of which are singletons. In total, the top ten clones hold roughly 12% of the sample.

Material: CD8+ T cells sorted from blood, obtained at week 24, from a patient treated with tofacitinib. The receptors originated from a human donor with alopecia areata.

This clone occurred once. This chain joins TRBV30 and TRBJ2-7; D might be TRBD2 (5 bases). The CDR3 is 11 amino acids. The V gene's germline CDR1 is GTSNPN and CDR2 SVGIG (reference sequence). The ends were cut back, 0 bases at V and 6 bases at J, with 6 bases in the middle. The CDR3 region has the DNA TGTGCCTGGAGTGTAGAGGGCGAGCAGTACTTC. Protein sequence: CAWSVEGEQYF.

This chain links TRBV6-6 with TRBJ1-4; tentatively, D is TRBD1 (5 bases). From germline, CDR1 is MNHNY and CDR2 SVGAGI (reference sequence). The CDR3 consists of 15 residues. Trimming shortened V by 2 bases and J by 3 bases, and 10 bases separated the two germline ends. CDR3 nucleotide sequence: TGTGCCAGCAGTTACGTAGGGGCGGCTAATGAAAAACTGTTTTTT. It codes for CASSYVGAANEKLFF.

Only a few counts were recorded for this clone. The chain links TRBV9 to TRBJ2-1, with D perhaps TRBD1 (6 bases). Per the germline V gene, CDR1 is SGDLS and CDR2 is YYNGEE. V lost 2 bases and J 0 bases, leaving 15 bases between the germline ends. The CDR3 is 17 amino acids. The CDR3 protein is CASSVLGTPSSYNEQFF. CDR3 in DNA: TGTGCCAGCAGCGTGTTAGGGACACCTAGCTCCTACAATGAGCAGTTCTTC.

The chain employs TRBV6-4 and TRBJ2-3; D is uncertain. V shed 7 bases and J shed 4 bases, with 21 bases lying between them. The CDR3 has 16 amino acids. Per the germline V gene, CDR1 is MRHNA and CDR2 is SNTAGT. The CDR3 DNA is TGTGCCAGCAACCGACCGCCTAATGTTCGGTCAGATACGCAGTATTTT. Encoded protein: CASNRPPNVRSDTQYF.

The chain has TRBV14 and TRBJ1-1; D remains ambiguous. V was trimmed by 0 bases and J by 2 bases, leaving 4 bases between them. CDR3 length equals 13 residues. Germline V gives CDR1 SGHDN, CDR2 FVKESK. The CDR3 sequence: CASSQETNTEAFF. The CDR3 DNA reads as TGTGCCAGCAGCCAAGAGACAAACACTGAAGCTTTCTTT.

This clone was counted between two and nine times. The chain is built from TRBV27 and TRBJ2-4; TRBD1 agrees at 7 bases. CDR1 and CDR2 (germline): MNHEY, SMNVEV (reference sequence). The CDR3 is made up of 13 amino acids. V trimming: 5 bases; J trimming: 3 bases; junction bases outside the gene matches: 1. The CDR3 nucleotides read TGTGCCAGCAGTCAGGGGGACAAAAACATTCAGTACTTC. It yields the protein CASSQGDKNIQYF.

V and J are TRBV27 and TRBJ1-2; D uncertain. The CDR3 runs 11 residues. The ends were cut back, 4 bases at V and 8 bases at J, with 8 bases in the middle. Germline loops: CDR1 MNHEY, CDR2 SMNVEV (reference sequence). The CDR3 loop reads CASSSGLGYTF. CDR3 DNA: TGTGCCAGCAGTTCTGGGTTGGGCTACACCTTC.

This chain uses TRBV15 with TRBJ2-1, with D possibly matching TRBD2 (6 bases). The CDR3 extends over 12 amino acids. Germline lookup yields CDR1 LNHNV and CDR2 YYDKDF (reference sequence). V lost 3 bases, J lost 13 bases, and 13 bases lay in between. CDR3 sequence: CATSSAGTEQFF. The CDR3 bases are TGTGCCACCAGCAGCGCGGGGACGGAACAGTTCTTC. Complete variable domain (other parts from reference TRBV15 and TRBJ2-1): DAMVIQNPRYQVTQFGKPVTLSCSQTLNHNVMYWYQQKSSQAPKLLFHYYDKDFNNEADTPDNFQSRRPNTSFCFLDIRSPGLGDTAMYLCATSSAGTEQFFGPGTRLTVL.

This clone was seen only once. The V call is TRBV15, the J call TRBJ2-7; perhaps TRBD2 as D (5 bases). Trimming cost V 5 bases and J 3 bases, with 11 bases left between them. The CDR3 sequence is 13 residues long. CDR1 and CDR2 from the germline V gene are LNHNV and YYDKDF (reference sequence). The CDR3 here is CATSGYRGYEQYF. CDR3 nucleotides: TGTGCCACCAGCGGATACCGGGGCTACGAGCAGTACTTC.

Only one count was recorded for this clone. V is TRBV5-6 and J is TRBJ2-3; 9 bases line up with TRBD2. The CDR3 has 15 amino acids. CDR1 SGHDT and CDR2 YYEEEE come from the germline V gene. The V and J ends lost 4 bases and 6 bases, in that order; junction bases with no gene match: 9. In DNA, the CDR3 is TGTGCCAGCAGCCCCGAGGCGCGGGGGGGCGATACGCAGTATTTT. Encoded protein: CASSPEARGGDTQYF.

The V and J genes are TRBV27 and TRBJ1-2; D is unresolved. Germline V gene data show CDR1 as MNHEY and CDR2 as SMNVEV (reference sequence). V lost 6 bases and J lost 5, with 7 bases in between. CDR3 length equals 11 residues. This CDR3 is CASRTRYGYTF. CDR3 coding DNA: TGTGCCAGCAGGACAAGATATGGCTACACCTTC.